These 11 T cell receptor beta chains originate from one sample sequenced in a study of cytomegalovirus exposure and HLA in healthy donors. The primer mix had 60 Vbeta and 13 Jbeta primers. Sequenced by immunoSEQ multiplex PCR; TCRdb stores in-frame clones only, minus some. The sample lists around 72,000 clones; around 64% were seen once. Sequencing input: PBMCs. The origin of the receptors is a man in his forties in good health and CMV-seropositive.

The chain combines TRBV4-1 with TRBJ1-4; tentatively, D is TRBD1 (5 bases). The CDR3 loop spans 18 amino acids. Germline values: CDR1 MGHRA, CDR2 YSYEKL. The V gene lost 0 bases and the J gene lost 3 bases, with 17 bases spanning the gap. The CDR3 region is CASSQESDSSDPNEKLFF. The DNA of the CDR3 is TGCGCCAGCAGCCAAGAAAGCGACAGTTCAGATCCTAATGAAAAACTGTTTTTT.

The chain carries TRBV6-1 and TRBJ1-4; no clear D. This CDR3 has 15 residues. Germline V gene lookup returns CDR1 MNHNS and CDR2 SASEGT. Trimming shortened V by 3 bases and J by 8 bases, and 16 bases separated the two germline ends. The CDR3 loop reads CASSDQPGVQEKLFF. CDR3 coding DNA: TGTGCCAGCAGTGACCAACCGGGAGTTCAAGAAAAACTGTTTTTT.

The sample holds a few counts of this clone. The chain is built from TRBV5-1 and TRBJ1-6, with TRBD1 identical over 9 bases. Unmatched junction bases numbered 6, after V lost 0 bases and J lost 14 bases. Germline values: CDR1 SGHRS, CDR2 YFSETQ. The CDR3 loop spans 14 amino acids. DNA for the CDR3: TGCGCCAGCAGCTTGGCGGGACAGGGTGGGTCCCTCCACTTT. Translating it yields CASSLAGQGGSLHF.

The chain is built from TRBV6-1 and TRBJ2-5, with D perhaps TRBD2 (5 bases). The CDR3 has 14 amino acids. Between the trimmed V and J ends, which lost 3 bases and 4 bases, there was a span of 12 bases. Looked up from germline, CDR1 is MNHNS and CDR2 is SASEGT. DNA of the CDR3: TGTGCCAGCAGTGATGAGACGGGGAGAGAGACCCAGTACTTC. It yields the protein CASSDETGRETQYF.

This chain joins TRBV30 and TRBJ2-2; TRBD1 is a possible D gene (5 bases). This CDR3 is built from 11 residues. Germline loops: CDR1 GTSNPN, CDR2 SVGIG (reference sequence). V was clipped by 4 bases and J by 7 bases, with 7 bases between them. CDR3 loop: CAWKGDGELFF. The DNA for the CDR3 is TGTGCCTGGAAAGGGGACGGGGAGCTGTTTTTT.

CDR3 in DNA: TGTGCCAGCAGCTTGGCGGCAGGGGGCAGGGGCTACACCTTC. Encoded protein: CASSLAAGGRGYTF. The chain joins TRBV5-4 to TRBJ1-2, with 8 nucleotides matching TRBD1. The CDR3 is made up of 14 amino acids. Germline trimming cut 0 bases from V and 8 bases from J; bases unmatched to any gene: 6. From germline, CDR1 is SGHNT and CDR2 YYREEE (reference sequence).

V is TRBV5-6 and J is TRBJ1-1, with D possibly TRBD1 on 5 matching bases. The CDR3 length is 15 residues. The V gene lost 6 bases and the J gene lost 1 base, with 16 bases spanning the gap. CDR1 SGHDT and CDR2 YYEEEE come from the germline V gene. CDR3 residues: CASIWTGGANTEAFF. The CDR3 region has the DNA TGTGCCAGCATTTGGACGGGTGGGGCGAACACTGAAGCTTTCTTT.

V is TRBV7-2 and J is TRBJ2-5; D unclear. This CDR3 has 13 residues. Germline assignment: CDR1 SGHTA and CDR2 FQGNSA. Deletions cut 5 bases from V and 5 bases from J, with 12 bases between. The CDR3 nucleotides read TGTGCCAGCAGCCCAGCTAGATTGGAGACCCAGTACTTC. Its translation: CASSPARLETQYF.

V usage is TRBV5-4 and J usage is TRBJ1-2, with D unclear. Trimming cost V 4 bases and J 7 bases, with 11 bases left between them. Germline-derived CDR1 and CDR2 are SGHNT and YYREEE (reference sequence). The CDR3 consists of 12 residues. The DNA for the CDR3 is TGTGCCAGCAGCCCAGGCGGGGTTGGCTACACCTTC. Protein sequence: CASSPGGVGYTF.

This clone was counted between two and nine times. J is TRBJ1-3 and V is TRBV5-4, with D unresolved. Germline V gene sequence: CDR1 SGHNT, CDR2 YYREEE (reference sequence). The CDR3 length is 18 residues. V shed 5 bases and J shed 1 base, with 22 bases lying between them. The CDR3: CASRIPTRVGFSGNTIYF. CDR3 in DNA: TGTGCCAGCAGAATACCCACGAGGGTTGGGTTTTCTGGAAACACCATATATTTT.

V gene TRBV7-8 combines with J gene TRBJ2-6; 7 bases line up with TRBD2. The germline V gene encodes CDR1 SGHVS and CDR2 FQNEAQ. This CDR3 is built from 17 residues. Unmatched junction bases numbered 8, after V lost 2 bases and J lost 4 bases. CDR3 protein: CASSLRRAGDGANVLTF. The CDR3 coding sequence is TGTGCCAGCAGCTTACGTAGGGCGGGGGACGGGGCCAACGTCCTGACTTTC.